The rows below give T cell receptor beta chains drawn from one sample of a study of blood T cell repertoires in COVID-19. TCRdb's copy holds only in-frame clones and misses some; the assay was immunoSEQ multiplex PCR. Found here are about 190,000 clones, 88% of them singletons; the top ten hold under 2.5%. The sequenced material came from peripheral blood. The source is a man between 65 and 85 years old with active or convalescent COVID-19. Both conserved end residues are part of each CDR3. The D gene is left open where the match is weak. Part of the rows lack a size; the others show once, few, many or a class for expanded clones.

clone_size j_call d_call v_call cdr3_aa cdr3_nt
. TRBJ2-7 TRBD1 TRBV5-4 CASRKDRGSYEQYF TGTGCCAGCAGGAAGGACAGGGGCTCCTACGAGCAGTACTTC
. TRBJ2-3 TRBD2 TRBV4-2 CASSQLAGITDTQYF TGTGCCAGCAGCCAGCTAGCGGGCATCACAGATACGCAGTATTTT
few TRBJ2-1 . TRBV30 CAWSTASYNEQFF TGTGCCTGGAGTACAGCTTCCTACAATGAGCAGTTCTTC
. TRBJ2-3 . TRBV4-1 CASSQESTATPDTQYF TGCGCCAGCAGCCAAGAGTCGACAGCCACCCCAGATACGCAGTATTTT
. TRBJ1-5 . TRBV6-6 CASSDKASYQPQHF TGTGCCAGCAGCGACAAGGCCTCCTATCAGCCCCAGCATTTT
. TRBJ2-1 . TRBV10-3 CAISEPKPKSNEQFF TGTGCCATCAGTGAGCCGAAGCCTAAAAGCAATGAGCAGTTCTTC
few TRBJ1-3 . TRBV6-6 CASISLGGSGNTIYF TGTGCCAGCATTTCCTTGGGGGGCTCTGGAAACACCATATATTTT
. TRBJ2-3 . TRBV30 CAWSVQAITDTQYF TGTGCCTGGAGTGTACAAGCGATCACAGATACGCAGTATTTT
. TRBJ2-1 TRBD2 TRBV28 CASRVAGVEQFF TGTGCCAGCAGGGTAGCGGGGGTCGAGCAGTTCTTC
. TRBJ2-5 . TRBV9 CASSGPGETQYF TGTGCCAGCAGCGGGCCGGGGGAGACCCAGTACTTC
. TRBJ1-2 TRBD1 TRBV27 CASSLDRGFGYTF TGTGCCAGCAGTTTAGACAGGGGATTTGGCTACACCTTC
. TRBJ2-5 . TRBV24-1 CATSDLGGSRETQYF TGTGCCACCAGTGATTTAGGCGGATCGCGAGAGACCCAGTACTTC
few TRBJ2-7 . TRBV5-4 CASSTRGLYEQYF TGTGCCAGCAGCACCAGGGGATTGTACGAGCAGTACTTC
few TRBJ2-7 . TRBV6-2/TRBV6-3 CASSYSEVSEQYF TGTGCCAGCAGTTACTCGGAGGTGAGCGAGCAGTACTTC
. TRBJ2-7 . TRBV11-3 CASSLGQGREQYF TGTGCCAGCAGCTTGGGCCAGGGGCGGGAGCAGTACTTC
once TRBJ1-2 . TRBV30 CAWKMGRGVLREIF TGTGCCTGGAAAATGGGGAGGGGGGTTCTTCGGGAAATCTTC
. TRBJ2-1 TRBD1 TRBV7-6 CASSRGTGEGNEQFF TGTGCCAGCAGCCGAGGGACAGGGGAAGGCAATGAGCAGTTCTTC
. TRBJ1-1 TRBD1 TRBV5-1 CASSSGQGADTEAFF TGCGCCAGCAGCTCGGGACAGGGGGCGGACACTGAAGCTTTCTTT
few TRBJ1-5 TRBD1 TRBV6-5 CASSYSSPGGSTF TGTGCCAGCAGTTACTCGAGTCCAGGGGGATCAACCTTT
. TRBJ2-7 TRBD2 TRBV3-1/TRBV3-2 CASSQATFGRTSGGSYEQYF TGTGCCAGCAGCCAAGCAACCTTCGGACGGACTAGCGGGGGGTCCTACGAGCAGTACTTC
. TRBJ1-5 . TRBV19 CASTPVYSNQPQHF TGTGCCAGTACCCCGGTTTATAGCAATCAGCCCCAGCATTTT
. TRBJ2-7 . TRBV6-5 CASTRTAGEQYF TGTGCCAGCACCAGGACAGCTGGCGAGCAGTACTTC
. TRBJ1-3 TRBD1 TRBV19 CASRPGTEPSGNTIYF TGTGCCAGTAGACCCGGGACAGAACCCTCTGGAAACACCATATATTTT
. TRBJ1-6 TRBD1 TRBV4-1 CASSPIPGQYNSPLHF TGCGCCAGCAGCCCGATTCCGGGACAGTATAATTCACCCCTCCACTTT
. TRBJ1-2 TRBD1 TRBV7-2 CASSSRTGGGYGYTF TGTGCCAGCAGCTCCCGGACAGGGGGTGGCTATGGCTACACCTTC
. TRBJ2-1 TRBD1 TRBV7-2 CASAAAGQAVMNEQFF TGTGCCAGCGCCGCCGCGGGACAGGCTGTAATGAATGAGCAGTTCTTC
. TRBJ1-1 TRBD1 TRBV5-1 CASSPGGTGGNEAFF TGCGCCAGCAGCCCCGGGGGAACAGGGGGGAATGAAGCTTTCTTT
. TRBJ1-5 . TRBV28 CASRKQGSGNQPQHF TGTGCCAGCAGAAAACAGGGAAGTGGCAATCAGCCCCAGCATTTT
. TRBJ1-2 . TRBV29-1 CSVGGGTETANYGYTF TGCAGCGTTGGCGGAGGGACGGAGACAGCTAACTATGGCTACACCTTC
. TRBJ2-3 . TRBV9 CASSVGEGRYTQYF TGTGCCAGCAGCGTAGGGGAAGGGAGATATACGCAGTATTTT
. TRBJ1-5 . TRBV5-5 CASSLLIGGGQPQHF TGTGCCAGCAGCTTGCTTATAGGGGGTGGACAGCCCCAGCATTTT
. TRBJ1-1 TRBD1 TRBV28 CASSWTGRVIEAFF TGTGCCAGCAGTTGGACAGGGCGCGTAATAGAAGCTTTCTTT
. TRBJ2-1 TRBD2 TRBV2 CASSELAGGPGEQFF TGTGCCAGCAGTGAATTAGCGGGGGGGCCAGGTGAGCAGTTCTTC
. TRBJ1-1 TRBD1 TRBV5-1 CASSPGTGGGKAFF TGCGCCAGCAGCCCTGGGACAGGGGGCGGGAAAGCTTTCTTT
. TRBJ2-5 TRBD2 TRBV6-5 CASSSGTSGRETQYF TGTGCCAGCAGTTCCGGGACTAGCGGGAGAGAGACCCAGTACTTC
few TRBJ1-2 TRBD1 TRBV27 CASSPPGQGIYGYTF TGTGCCAGCAGTCCCCCGGGACAGGGAATCTATGGCTACACCTTC
once TRBJ1-1 . TRBV7-9 CASSLDRASAGAFF TGTGCCAGCAGCTTAGACAGGGCCTCCGCCGGGGCTTTCTTT
. TRBJ2-1 TRBD2 TRBV9 CASSVGGGGYNEQFF TGTGCCAGCAGCGTAGGCGGCGGGGGCTACAATGAGCAGTTCTTC
. TRBJ1-5 . TRBV7-2 CASRPDSSNQPQHF TGTGCCAGCAGACCCGACAGCAGCAATCAGCCCCAGCATTTT
. TRBJ2-7 TRBD1 TRBV27 CASTRQGSYEQYF TGTGCCAGCACGCGACAGGGATCCTACGAGCAGTACTTC
. TRBJ1-3 . TRBV6-1 CASSEARNGNTIYF TGTGCCAGCAGTGAGGCGCGGAATGGAAACACCATATATTTT
few TRBJ1-1 . TRBV6-6 CASRQGNTEAFF TGTGCCAGCAGACAGGGGAACACTGAAGCTTTCTTT
few TRBJ1-5 . TRBV19 CASSIGYSNQPQHF TGTGCCAGTAGTATCGGGTATAGCAATCAGCCCCAGCATTTT
. TRBJ2-3 TRBD1 TRBV5-1 CASSFEGGPDTQYF TGCGCCAGCAGCTTCGAAGGGGGCCCAGATACGCAGTATTTT
. TRBJ1-5 . TRBV6-5 CASRRQSNQPQHF TGTGCCAGCAGGAGACAGTCGAATCAGCCCCAGCATTTT